The TCR beta chain described here comes from a study of chemoradiotherapy in HPV16-positive cancers. Overall study: Candidate HPV-specific clones and shared TCR motifs came from a couple of HPV16-positive patients.

Trimming cost V 6 bases and J 6 bases; bases outside gene matches: 9. The V gene's germline CDR1 is SNHLY and CDR2 FYNNEI. The CDR3 contains 15 residues. To note about this clone: What it binds is not known.

Assay: immunoSEQ multiplex PCR; the TCRdb copy retains only in-frame clones and omits some. The repertoire holds about 10,000 clones, with approximately 85% as singletons. Repeated repertoire sampling spanned the course of chemoradiotherapy. Study-level points and caveats: Candidate HPV-specific clones and E7-related TCR motifs grew in tumor during treatment. Better recurrence-free survival went with HPV-responsive T-cell expansion in HPV16-positive patients.

The receptor's source is a human donor with HPV-associated anogenital cancer. The chain is built from TRBV2 and TRBJ1-1; TRBD1 aligns across 11 bases. This sample comprised blood, obtained from a patient who underwent chemoradiotherapy. The CDR3 DNA follows: TGTGCCAGCAGCTCACGGACAGGGGGCTCGGCTGAAGCTTTCTTT. Translating it yields CASSSRTGGSAEAFF.